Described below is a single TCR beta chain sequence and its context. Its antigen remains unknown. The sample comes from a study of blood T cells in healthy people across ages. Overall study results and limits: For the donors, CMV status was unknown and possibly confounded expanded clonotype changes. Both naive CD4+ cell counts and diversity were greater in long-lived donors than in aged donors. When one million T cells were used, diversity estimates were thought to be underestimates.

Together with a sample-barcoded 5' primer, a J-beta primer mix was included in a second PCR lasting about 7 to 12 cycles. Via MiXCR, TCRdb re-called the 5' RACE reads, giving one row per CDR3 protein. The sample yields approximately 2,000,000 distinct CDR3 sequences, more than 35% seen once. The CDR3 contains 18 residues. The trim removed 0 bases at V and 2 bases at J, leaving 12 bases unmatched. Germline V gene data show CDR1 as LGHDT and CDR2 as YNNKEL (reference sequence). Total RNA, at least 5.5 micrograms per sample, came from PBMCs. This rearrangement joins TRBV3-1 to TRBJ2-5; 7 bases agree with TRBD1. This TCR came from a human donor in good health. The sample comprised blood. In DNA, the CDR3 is TGTGCCAGCAGCCAAGATTCCTCACGACAGGGTCCTCAAGAGACCCAGTACTTC. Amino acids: CASSQDSSRQGPQETQYF.